The source of this TCR beta chain is a study of metastatic and nonmetastatic thyroid tumors. TCRdb re-called the PCR reads via MiXCR. The table records fewer than 20,000 clones, about a third of them present only once. This clone was observed a few times. Thyroid surgery was performed in patients who had received no treatment beforehand. This sequence originates from a male donor with papillary thyroid cancer or a benign thyroid nodule (not recorded which). Some clones in this sample may be carry-over from other donors' samples. The sequencing sample was made of tumor tissue.

The CDR3 sequence is CASSDSGDTGELFF. CDR3 nucleotides: TGTGCCAGCAGTGACAGCGGGGACACCGGGGAGCTGTTTTTT. The chain joins TRBV6-4 to TRBJ2-2; 7 nucleotides match TRBD2. With V trimmed by 2 bases and J by 3 bases, 0 bases remained unmatched. CDR3 size: 14 residues. Germline V gene data show CDR1 as MRHNA and CDR2 as SNTAGT.